This T cell receptor (beta chain) was obtained from a study of T cell changes during pregnancy in multiple sclerosis. Assay: immunoSEQ multiplex PCR; the TCRdb copy retains only in-frame clones and omits some. The sample shows tens of thousands of clones, just over 90% of them seen only once. The V gene lost 1 base and the J gene lost 3 bases, with 13 bases spanning the gap. Germline V gene sequence: CDR1 MGHDK, CDR2 SYGVNS. The CDR3 consists of 15 residues. The sequencing here drew on CD4+ T cells from peripheral blood mononuclear cells, taken in the third trimester of pregnancy. The rearrangement uses TRBV25-1 and TRBJ2-7, with a weak D call TRBD1 (5 bases). This sequence was found in a female donor with multiple sclerosis, enrolled in a pregnancy study. CDR3 DNA: TGTGCCAGCAGTGAATTCCAGGGATCCCTCTACGAGCAGTACTTC. Protein product: CASSEFQGSLYEQYF.